Following are 10 T cell receptor beta chains from one sample sequenced in a study of control samples from healthy donors and cancer patients. Clones were sequenced by immunoSEQ multiplex PCR, and TCRdb holds only the in-frame ones, with some missing. The sample yields 100,000 to 150,000 clones, about 93% seen once. Specimen: blood. The receptors were gathered from a young man in good health.

This rearrangement joins TRBV7-9 to TRBJ1-4; D is uncertain. The CDR3 spans 11 residues. Germline CDR1 is SEHNR and CDR2 is FQNEAQ (reference sequence). V was trimmed by 3 bases and J by 8 bases, leaving 4 bases between them. The CDR3, as DNA: TGTGCCAGCAGCTTTGACGAAAAACTGTTTTTT. Protein: CASSFDEKLFF.

The chain uses TRBV18 and TRBJ2-5, with a possible D match to TRBD1 (6 bases). V was pared by 3 bases and J by 6 bases, with 14 bases between. Germline-derived CDR1 and CDR2 are KGHSH and LQKENI. The CDR3 sequence is 14 residues long. This CDR3 reads CASSPTGSRQTQYF. CDR3 coding DNA: TGTGCCAGCTCACCGACAGGTTCGCGGCAGACCCAGTACTTC.

As DNA, the CDR3 is TGTGCCAGCAGTGGTGAGGGGCGCAGGACTGAAGCTTTCTTT. It codes for CASSGEGRRTEAFF. This chain uses TRBV2 with TRBJ1-1, with D perhaps matching TRBD1 (5 bases). Germline CDR1 is SNHLY and CDR2 is FYNNEI. V was clipped by 4 bases and J by 5 bases, with 14 bases between them. CDR3 length: 14 amino acids.

The sample holds one count of this clone. V and J are TRBV4-1 and TRBJ2-2; maybe TRBD1 (6 bases). The CDR3 sequence is 15 residues long. With 1 base removed from V and 7 bases from J, the gap between germline ends came to 13 bases. Per germline, CDR1 MGHRA and CDR2 YSYEKL. The CDR3 region has the DNA TGCGCCAGCAGCCAAGTGCTACAGGGTTACGGGGAGCTGTTTTTT. Its translation: CASSQVLQGYGELFF.

The chain uses TRBV14 and TRBJ2-1, with TRBD2 matching 10 bases. V dropped 1 base and J dropped 6; count of bases not matched to a gene: 3. The CDR3 runs to 15 residues. Germline lookup yields CDR1 SGHDN and CDR2 FVKESK. This chain's CDR3 is CASSQGTSGTNEQFF. The CDR3 DNA reads as TGTGCCAGCAGCCAAGGAACTAGCGGGACCAATGAGCAGTTCTTC.

The genes are TRBV4-1 and TRBJ1-4; 7 bases line up with TRBD1. Germline V CDR1 and CDR2: MGHRA, YSYEKL. CDR3 size: 15 residues. V dropped 3 bases and J dropped 4; count of bases not matched to a gene: 5. In nucleotides, the CDR3 is TGCGCCAGCAGCCATCCGGGACAGAGTAATGAAAAACTGTTTTTT. The encoded protein is CASSHPGQSNEKLFF.

V and J are TRBV15 and TRBJ2-3; TRBD1 matches 7 bases. Trimming took 5 bases from V and 4 from J; bases not matched to a gene: 9. The CDR3 length is 15 residues. The V gene's germline CDR1 is LNHNV and CDR2 YYDKDF (reference sequence). The CDR3 sequence: CATSDEGQAADTQYF. In DNA form, the CDR3 reads TGTGCCACCAGCGACGAAGGACAGGCCGCAGATACGCAGTATTTT.

This clone showed up just a few times. The chain joins TRBV29-1 to TRBJ1-1; no firm D call. Germline loops: CDR1 SQVTM, CDR2 ANQGSEA. V gave up 4 bases and J gave up 0 bases, with 9 bases separating them. This CDR3 comprises 13 residues. This CDR3 is CSVVKQMNTEAFF. CDR3 DNA sequence: TGCAGCGTTGTTAAACAGATGAACACTGAAGCTTTCTTT.

This sequence joins TRBV6-5 and TRBJ1-6, with D possibly being TRBD1 (6 bases). The V and J ends lost 10 bases and 7 bases respectively, with 17 bases between them. The germline gives CDR1 MNHEY, CDR2 SVGAGI. This CDR3 spans 14 amino acids. CDR3 amino acids: CATGRGGKNSPLHF. The CDR3 DNA reads as TGTGCCACCGGGAGAGGGGGAAAGAATTCACCCCTCCACTTT.

The DNA for the CDR3 is TGTGCCAGCATCCGGGGACCGGGACAGGTTAACTATGGCTACACCTTC. This translates into CASIRGPGQVNYGYTF. The chain carries TRBV5-4 and TRBJ1-2; the match to TRBD1 covers 8 bases. Germline V CDR1 and CDR2: SGHNT, YYREEE (reference sequence). Trimming cost V 6 bases and J 1 base; bases outside gene matches: 11. The CDR3 has 16 amino acids.